This T cell receptor beta chain was observed in a study of blood T cell repertoires in COVID-19. The protocol was immunoSEQ multiplex PCR, while the TCRdb copy is restricted to in-frame clones and leaves out a portion. There are roughly 120,000 clones in the sample; approximately 81% occur only once, and 5.5% to 7.5% lies in the top ten. This clonotype was sampled from an elderly man with COVID-19, enrolled during active disease. Sequenced input: peripheral blood.

CDR3 region: CASSLQFSMDGYTF. In nucleotides, the CDR3 is TGTGCCAGCAGTTTACAATTTTCTATGGATGGCTACACCTTC. The chain links TRBV28 to TRBJ1-2; the D is unclear. Trimming pared 2 bases from V and 6 bases from J, leaving 13 bases between. Germline CDR1 MDHEN, CDR2 SYDVKM. This CDR3 comprises 14 residues.